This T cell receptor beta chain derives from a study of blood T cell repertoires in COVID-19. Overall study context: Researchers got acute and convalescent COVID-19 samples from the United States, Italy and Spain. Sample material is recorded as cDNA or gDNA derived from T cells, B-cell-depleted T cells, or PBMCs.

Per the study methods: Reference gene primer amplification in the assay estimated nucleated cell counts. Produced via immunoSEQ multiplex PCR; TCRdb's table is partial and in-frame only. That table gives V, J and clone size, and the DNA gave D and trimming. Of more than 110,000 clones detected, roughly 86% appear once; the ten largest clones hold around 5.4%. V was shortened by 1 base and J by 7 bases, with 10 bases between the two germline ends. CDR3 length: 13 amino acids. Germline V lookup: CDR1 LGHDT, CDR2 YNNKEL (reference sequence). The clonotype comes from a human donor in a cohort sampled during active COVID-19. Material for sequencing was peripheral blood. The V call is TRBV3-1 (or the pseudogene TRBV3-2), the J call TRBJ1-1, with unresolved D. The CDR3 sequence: CASSQVYRDEAFF. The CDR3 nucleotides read TGTGCCAGCAGCCAAGTCTACAGAGATGAAGCTTTCTTT.